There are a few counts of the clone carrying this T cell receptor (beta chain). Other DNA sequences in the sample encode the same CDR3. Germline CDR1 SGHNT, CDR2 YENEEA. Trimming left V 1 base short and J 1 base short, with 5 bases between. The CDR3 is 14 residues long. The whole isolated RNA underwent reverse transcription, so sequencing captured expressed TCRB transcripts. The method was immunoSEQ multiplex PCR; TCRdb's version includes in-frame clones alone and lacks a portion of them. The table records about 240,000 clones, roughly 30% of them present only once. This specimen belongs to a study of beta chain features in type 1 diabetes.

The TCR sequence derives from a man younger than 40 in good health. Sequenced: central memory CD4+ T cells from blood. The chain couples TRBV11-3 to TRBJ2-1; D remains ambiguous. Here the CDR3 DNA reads TGTGCCAGCAGCTTAGGCGGTTCCTACAATGAGCAGTTCTTC. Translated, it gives CASSLGGSYNEQFF.